The 31 T cell receptor beta chains reported below all come from one sample, sequenced in a study of a mutant IDH1 vaccine in newly diagnosed glioma. Time point given: week 47, end of study. Vaccinated patients received 300 ug of mutant IDH1 20-mer peptide per dose, with topical imiquimod. Sequenced by immunoSEQ multiplex PCR; TCRdb stores in-frame clones only, minus some. Here the sample spans tens of thousands of clones, almost 65% being singletons. Their specific antigens are unknown. This material consisted of peripheral blood mononuclear cells (PBMCs), taken from a glioma patient whose treatment included an IDH1 peptide vaccine. The source is a man between 40 and 49 years old with glioma. Some clones in this sample may be carry-over from other donors' samples.

There are a few counts of this clone. V gene TRBV2 combines with J gene TRBJ2-5; no definite D call. Deletions cut 5 bases from V and 0 bases from J, with 7 bases between. The CDR3 spans 13 residues. CDR1 and CDR2 from the germline V gene are SNHLY and FYNNEI. This CDR3 reads CASSRTDQETQYF. DNA for the CDR3: TGTGCCAGCAGTCGGACGGACCAAGAGACCCAGTACTTC.

This chain links TRBV6-6 with TRBJ2-5; 15 positions agree with TRBD2. The trim removed 8 bases at V and 3 bases at J, leaving 7 bases unmatched. Germline V lookup: CDR1 MNHNY, CDR2 SVGAGI (reference sequence). CDR3 length: 16 residues. The chain's CDR3 is CASGLAGGRGEETQYF. The CDR3 DNA sequence: TGTGCCAGCGGACTAGCGGGGGGGCGGGGAGAAGAGACCCAGTACTTC.

V usage is TRBV5-4 and J usage is TRBJ2-3; D could derive from TRBD1 or TRBD2 (5 bases each). Germline values: CDR1 SGHNT, CDR2 YYREEE (reference sequence). V was cut by 6 bases and J by 8 bases, with 28 bases left in between. This CDR3 contains 17 residues. CDR3 coding DNA: TGTGCCAGCAAGCTAGCTGATGGGGCCCTTCGAAGCGGTACGCAGTATTTT. Amino acids: CASKLADGALRSGTQYF.

The chain couples TRBV15 to TRBJ1-5; D is unclear. Germline values: CDR1 LNHNV, CDR2 YYDKDF (reference sequence). Between the trimmed V and J ends, which lost 3 bases and 4 bases, there was a span of 16 bases. This CDR3 has 16 residues. The CDR3 spells CATSRVPGVPNQPQHF. For the CDR3, the DNA is TGTGCCACCAGCAGGGTACCGGGAGTCCCTAATCAGCCCCAGCATTTT.

The rearrangement joins TRBV6-5 to TRBJ1-4; 10 bases fit TRBD1. Losses at the gene ends were 2 bases for V and 10 bases for J; bases not matched to a gene: 4. The CDR3 covers 14 residues. Germline values: CDR1 MNHEY, CDR2 SVGAGI. CDR3 protein: CASSYETGGVKLFF. The CDR3 DNA reads as TGTGCCAGCAGTTACGAGACAGGGGGCGTAAAACTGTTTTTT.

This clone was picked up a small number of times. The chain joins TRBV4-1 to TRBJ1-6, with unresolved D. The V gene's germline CDR1 is MGHRA and CDR2 YSYEKL. The CDR3 runs 12 residues. V lost 5 bases and J 11 bases, leaving 10 bases between the germline ends. The CDR3 region has the DNA TGCGCCAGCAGCTCGAGGGAGCCACCCCTCCACTTT. Translating it yields CASSSREPPLHF.

The chain is built from TRBV18 and TRBJ2-1; 8 nucleotides match TRBD2. The germline gives CDR1 KGHSH, CDR2 LQKENI. The trim removed 3 bases at V and 3 bases at J, leaving 1 base unmatched. This CDR3 spans 14 amino acids. CDR3 DNA sequence: TGTGCCAGCTCACCTAGCGGGATCTACAATGAGCAGTTCTTC. It specifies CASSPSGIYNEQFF.

This rearrangement joins TRBV7-9 to TRBJ1-4, with TRBD1 identical over 7 bases. CDR1 is SEHNR and CDR2 is FQNEAQ in the germline V gene (reference sequence). The V gene end was trimmed by 7 bases and the J gene end by 8 bases; junction bases not matched to a gene: 10. The CDR3 contains 14 residues. The DNA for the CDR3 is TGTGCCAGCACCTCATTGACAGGGTGGGAAAAACTGTTTTTT. This codes for CASTSLTGWEKLFF.

This clone was counted between two and nine times. The rearrangement links TRBV18 to TRBJ1-3; D gene ambiguous. The CDR3 is made up of 16 amino acids. Trimming stripped 3 bases from V and 0 bases from J, with 12 bases between. CDR1 is KGHSH, CDR2 LQKENI, per germline. The chain's CDR3 is CASSPGRTASGNTIYF. Here the CDR3 DNA reads TGTGCCAGCTCACCCGGACGGACTGCCTCTGGAAACACCATATATTTT.

The chain carries TRBV5-1 and TRBJ2-7; D is uncertain. Germline CDR1 reads SGHRS; CDR2 reads YFSETQ. V lost 4 bases, J lost 3 bases, and 11 bases lay in between. There are 13 residues in the CDR3. CDR3 sequence (DNA): TGCGCCAGCAGCCGGGCCTCAAACTACGAGCAGTACTTC. This sequence encodes CASSRASNYEQYF.

The genes are TRBV5-1 and TRBJ2-5; D is possibly TRBD1 or TRBD2 (5 bases each). The CDR3 spans 14 residues. Germline V CDR1 and CDR2: SGHRS, YFSETQ. The V end was cut by 0 bases, the J end by 4 bases, with 10 bases between. The CDR3 DNA reads as TGCGCCAGCAGCTTGGGTCATGGGGGAGAGACCCAGTACTTC. It is translated as CASSLGHGGETQYF. Variable domain in full (rest from reference TRBV5-1 and TRBJ2-5): KAGVTQTPRYLIKTRGQQVTLSCSPISGHRSVSWYQQTPGQGLQFLFEYFSETQRNKGNFPGRFSGRQFSNSRSEMNVSTLELGDSALYLCASSLGHGGETQYFGPGTRLLVL.

V gene TRBV15 combines with J gene TRBJ1-2, with 8 bases identical to TRBD1. V lost 1 base and J lost 7; bases outside the gene matches: 5. Germline values: CDR1 LNHNV, CDR2 YYDKDF (reference sequence). There are 14 residues in the CDR3. CDR3 region: CATSRGQGAGGYTF. The CDR3, as DNA: TGTGCCACCAGCAGAGGGCAGGGGGCCGGTGGCTACACCTTC.

The genes are TRBV6-1 and TRBJ1-5; 9 nucleotides line up with TRBD1. This CDR3 contains 15 residues. Germline assignment: CDR1 MNHNS and CDR2 SASEGT. V shed 5 bases, J shed 10 bases, and the junction held 12 bases outside the gene matches. The CDR3 loop is CASSPTSGTGSPQHF. The DNA of the CDR3 is TGTGCCAGCAGTCCAACCTCCGGGACAGGGAGCCCCCAGCATTTT.

This chain connects TRBV9 to TRBJ1-6; TRBD1 might be the D (5 bases). The germline gives CDR1 SGDLS, CDR2 YYNGEE. Trimming left V 3 bases short and J 7 bases short, with 14 bases between. The CDR3 spans 15 residues. Here the CDR3 reads CASSGAGTPNSPLHF. The CDR3 nucleotides are TGTGCCAGCAGCGGGGCCGGGACTCCCAATTCACCCCTCCACTTT.

V gene TRBV10-2 combines with J gene TRBJ2-2, with 9 nucleotides matching TRBD2. In germline, CDR1 is WSHSY, CDR2 SAAADI. V shed 6 bases and J 4 bases; nucleotides not matched to a gene: 3. This CDR3 is 14 amino acids long. The CDR3 region has the DNA TGCGCCAGCAGATCGACTAGCGGCACCGGGGAGCTGTTTTTT. Encoded protein: CASRSTSGTGELFF.

This clone was seen only once. The rearrangement joins TRBV13 to TRBJ2-3; 10 nucleotides align to TRBD2. The ends lost 5 bases at V and 2 bases at J; junction bases unmatched: 10. Germline-derived CDR1 and CDR2 are PRHDT and FYEKMQ (reference sequence). The CDR3 is 17 residues long. The CDR3 bases are TGTGCCAGCAGCCCGGGGGTAGCGGGGGGCCCCACAGATACGCAGTATTTT. Translating it yields CASSPGVAGGPTDTQYF.

This clone is a singleton in its sample. This chain joins TRBV2 and TRBJ2-5; 7 positions agree with TRBD1. CDR1 SNHLY and CDR2 FYNNEI come from the germline V gene. V lost 6 bases to trimming and J lost 3 bases; unmatched junction nucleotides: 13. The CDR3 spans 16 residues. The CDR3 sequence is CASSYALRGPEETQYF. CDR3 DNA: TGTGCCAGCAGCTACGCTCTTAGGGGGCCGGAAGAGACCCAGTACTTC. The full variable domain, with the rest looked up from reference TRBV2 and TRBJ2-5, is EPEVTQTPSHQVTQMGQEVILRCVPISNHLYFYWYRQILGQKVEFLVSFYNNEISEKSEIFDDQFSVERPDGSNFTLKIRSTKLEDSAMYFCASSYALRGPEETQYFGPGTRLLVL.

The chain has TRBV18 and TRBJ2-7; 10 bases are shared with TRBD1. V dropped 2 bases and J dropped 3; count of bases not matched to a gene: 1. Germline CDR1 and CDR2: KGHSH and LQKENI. CDR3 length equals 14 residues. The CDR3 sequence: CASSPGTGDYEQYF. The CDR3, as DNA: TGTGCCAGCTCACCAGGGACAGGGGACTACGAGCAGTACTTC. Full variable domain (missing parts from reference TRBV18 and TRBJ2-7): NAGVMQNPRHLVRRRGQEARLRCSPMKGHSHVYWYRQLPEEGLKFMVYLQKENIIDESGMPKERFSAEFPKEGPSILRIQQVVRGDSAAYFCASSPGTGDYEQYFGPGTRLTVT.

The V gene is TRBV29-1, the J gene TRBJ1-1, with 8 bases fitting TRBD1. V gave up 5 bases and J gave up 2 bases; unmatched junction bases: 13. The CDR3 contains 16 residues. CDR1 SQVTM and CDR2 ANQGSEA come from the germline V gene. The CDR3, as DNA: TGCAGCGTTCAGATCTCAGGGGGCTGGTCCAACACTGAAGCTTTCTTT. It specifies CSVQISGGWSNTEAFF.

CDR3 sequence: CASSRDLRSQETQYF. As DNA, the CDR3 is TGCGCCAGCAGCCGGGACCTCCGCTCGCAAGAGACCCAGTACTTC. J is TRBJ2-5 and V is TRBV5-1; D might be TRBD1 or TRBD2, each matching 5 bases. The CDR3 has 15 residues. Germline CDR1 is SGHRS and CDR2 is YFSETQ. V lost 4 bases and J lost 2, with 15 bases in between.

V and J are TRBV5-6 and TRBJ1-1; no clear D gene. This CDR3 has 15 amino acids. V lost 0 bases and J lost 1, with 10 bases in between. CDR1 SGHDT and CDR2 YYEEEE come from the germline V gene. The CDR3 sequence is CASSLALDKNTEAFF. Here the CDR3 DNA reads TGTGCCAGCAGCTTGGCCCTCGACAAGAACACTGAAGCTTTCTTT.

This CDR3 is CASSWDVLSNQPQHF. The CDR3 DNA follows: TGTGCCAGCAGCTGGGACGTGCTAAGCAATCAGCCCCAGCATTTT. The genes are TRBV5-8 and TRBJ1-5; a possible D gene is TRBD1 (5 bases). CDR3 length: 15 amino acids. Trimming cost V 3 bases and J 1 base, with 11 bases left between them. From germline, CDR1 is SGHTS and CDR2 YDEGEE.

Remarks on this clone: Other DNA sequences in the sample encode the same CDR3. The chain recombines TRBV9 with TRBJ2-2, with D perhaps matching TRBD1 (6 bases). The CDR3 consists of 15 residues. V lost 0 bases and J 0 bases, leaving 6 bases between the germline ends. CDR1 is SGDLS, CDR2 YYNGEE, per germline. The CDR3: CASSVGTANTGELFF. For the CDR3, the DNA is TGTGCCAGCAGCGTAGGGACAGCGAACACCGGGGAGCTGTTTTTT.

The table lists this clone with a few counts. V is TRBV6-5 and J is TRBJ1-5; D perhaps matches TRBD1 (5 bases). The CDR3 is made up of 14 amino acids. Trimming left V 2 bases short and J 5 bases short, with 10 bases between. The V gene's germline CDR1 is MNHEY and CDR2 SVGAGI. CDR3 loop: CASSYRGAHQPQHF. CDR3 bases: TGTGCCAGCAGTTACCGGGGCGCCCATCAGCCCCAGCATTTT.

In its sample, this clone was seen a few times. The rearrangement joins TRBV19 to TRBJ1-4; a weak D match, TRBD1 (6 bases). CDR1 and CDR2 from the germline V gene are LNHDA and SQIVND (reference sequence). Between the trimmed V and J ends, which lost 2 bases and 1 base, there was a span of 8 bases. The CDR3 runs to 15 residues. Written as DNA, the CDR3 is TGTGCCAGTAGTATACAAGGGGGAACTAATGAAAAACTGTTTTTT. Translated: CASSIQGGTNEKLFF.

The chain couples TRBV13 to TRBJ2-3; 9 bases align to TRBD2. This CDR3 has 15 residues. The J segment lost 4 bases and the V segment lost 5 bases, leaving 7 bases of the junction unmatched. Per the germline V gene, CDR1 is PRHDT and CDR2 is FYEKMQ (reference sequence). The CDR3 sequence is CASSPAGGPADTQYF. The CDR3 DNA follows: TGTGCCAGCAGCCCGGCGGGGGGGCCTGCAGATACGCAGTATTTT.

The chain has TRBV6-5 and TRBJ2-2, with no clear D. The germline V gene encodes CDR1 MNHEY and CDR2 SVGAGI. This CDR3 has 15 residues. V was shortened by 2 bases and J by 0 bases, with 7 bases between the two germline ends. CDR3 region: CASSYSLANTGELFF. The CDR3 nucleotides are TGTGCCAGCAGTTACAGCCTCGCGAACACCGGGGAGCTGTTTTTT.

This chain links TRBV4-1 with TRBJ1-2, with D unresolved. This CDR3 contains 15 residues. Per germline, CDR1 MGHRA and CDR2 YSYEKL. The ends were cut back, 1 base at V and 0 bases at J, with 9 bases in the middle. The CDR3 DNA reads as TGCGCCAGCAGCCAAGGAGCGTCTTCTAACTATGGCTACACCTTC. It codes for CASSQGASSNYGYTF.

The chain carries TRBV6-5 and TRBJ2-7, with D maybe TRBD1 (6 bases). Germline V lookup: CDR1 MNHEY, CDR2 SVGAGI. Between the trimmed V and J ends, which lost 2 bases and 1 base, there was a span of 9 bases. The CDR3 loop spans 14 amino acids. The DNA for the CDR3 is TGTGCCAGCAGTTACGGGGGCCGATCCTACGAGCAGTACTTC. Amino acids: CASSYGGRSYEQYF.

This chain uses TRBV19 with TRBJ2-5; 15 bases are a match to TRBD2. CDR1 is LNHDA, CDR2 SQIVND, per germline (reference sequence). This CDR3 spans 17 amino acids. Trimming removed 7 bases from V and 0 bases from J; junction bases left unmatched: 6. CDR3 in amino acids: CASKGLAGGPYQETQYF. For the CDR3, the DNA is TGTGCCAGTAAGGGACTAGCGGGGGGTCCGTACCAAGAGACCCAGTACTTC.

The rearrangement uses TRBV5-6 and TRBJ2-7, with D maybe TRBD1 (6 bases). The V end was cut by 2 bases, the J end by 1 base, with 10 bases between. CDR1 and CDR2 from the germline V gene are SGHDT and YYEEEE. The length of the CDR3 is 14 residues. The CDR3 DNA reads TGTGCCAGCAGCTTTGGTAGGGGGTCCTACGAGCAGTACTTC. Encoded protein: CASSFGRGSYEQYF. The whole variable domain, filled in from reference TRBV5-6 and TRBJ2-7, reads DAGVTQSPTHLIKTRGQQVTLRCSPKSGHDTVSWYQQALGQGPQFIFQYYEEEERQRGNFPDRFSGHQFPNYSSELNVNALLLGDSALYLCASSFGRGSYEQYFGPGTRLTVT.